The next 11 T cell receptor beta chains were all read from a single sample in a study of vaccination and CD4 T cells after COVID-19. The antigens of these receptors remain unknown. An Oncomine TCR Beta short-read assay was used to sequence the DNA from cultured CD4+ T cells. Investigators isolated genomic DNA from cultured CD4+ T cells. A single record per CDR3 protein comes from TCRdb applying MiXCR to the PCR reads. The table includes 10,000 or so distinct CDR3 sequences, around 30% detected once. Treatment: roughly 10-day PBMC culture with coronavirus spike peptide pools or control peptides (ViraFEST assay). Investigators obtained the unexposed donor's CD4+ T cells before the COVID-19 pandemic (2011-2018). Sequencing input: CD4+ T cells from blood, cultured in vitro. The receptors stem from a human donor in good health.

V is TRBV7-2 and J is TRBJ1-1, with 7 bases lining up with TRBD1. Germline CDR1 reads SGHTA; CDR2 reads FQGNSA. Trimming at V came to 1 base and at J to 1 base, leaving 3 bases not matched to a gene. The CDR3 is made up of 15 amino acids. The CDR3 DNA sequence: TGTGCCAGCAGCTTAGGGGACAGAAGGAACACTGAAGCTTTCTTT. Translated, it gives CASSLGDRRNTEAFF. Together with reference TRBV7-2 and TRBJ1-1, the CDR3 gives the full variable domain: GAGVSQSPSNKVTEKGKDVELRCDPISGHTALYWYRQSLGQGLEFLIYFQGNSAPDKSGLPSDRFSAERTGGSVSTLTIQRTQQEDSAVYLCASSLGDRRNTEAFFGQGTRLTVV.

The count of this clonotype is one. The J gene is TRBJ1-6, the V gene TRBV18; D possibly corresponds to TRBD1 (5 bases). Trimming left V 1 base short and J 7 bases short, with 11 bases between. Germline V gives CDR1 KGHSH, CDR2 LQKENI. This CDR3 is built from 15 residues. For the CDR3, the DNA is TGTGCCAGCTCACCACTCACTCAGGGAAATTCACCCCTCCACTTT. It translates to CASSPLTQGNSPLHF.

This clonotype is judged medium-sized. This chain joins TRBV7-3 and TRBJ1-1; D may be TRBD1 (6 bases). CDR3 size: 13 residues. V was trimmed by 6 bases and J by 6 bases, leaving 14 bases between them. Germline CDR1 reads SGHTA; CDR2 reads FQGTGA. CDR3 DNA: TGTGCCAGCAGACCTGACAGGCTTTCTGAAGCTTTCTTT. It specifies CASRPDRLSEAFF.

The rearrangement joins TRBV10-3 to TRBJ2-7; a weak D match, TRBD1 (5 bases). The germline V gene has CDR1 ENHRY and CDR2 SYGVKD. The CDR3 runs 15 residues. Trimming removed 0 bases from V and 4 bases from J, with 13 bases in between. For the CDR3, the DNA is TGTGCCATCAGTGAGTCGACAGCCGACATATACGAGCAGTACTTC. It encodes CAISESTADIYEQYF.

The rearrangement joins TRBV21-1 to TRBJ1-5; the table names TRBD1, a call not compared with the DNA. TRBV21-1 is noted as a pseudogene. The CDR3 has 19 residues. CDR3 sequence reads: CASSSIRDSKLYSNQPQHF. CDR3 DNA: TGTGCCAGCAGCTCCATCCGGGACAGCAAGCTCTATAGCAATCAGCCCCAGCATTTT.

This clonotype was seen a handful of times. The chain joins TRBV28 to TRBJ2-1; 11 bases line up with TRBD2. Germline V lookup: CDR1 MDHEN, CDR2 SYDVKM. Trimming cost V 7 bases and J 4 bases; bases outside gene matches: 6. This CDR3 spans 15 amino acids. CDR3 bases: TGTGCCAGCACCCTTAGCGGGAGGGGGTACAATGAGCAGTTCTTC. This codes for CASTLSGRGYNEQFF.

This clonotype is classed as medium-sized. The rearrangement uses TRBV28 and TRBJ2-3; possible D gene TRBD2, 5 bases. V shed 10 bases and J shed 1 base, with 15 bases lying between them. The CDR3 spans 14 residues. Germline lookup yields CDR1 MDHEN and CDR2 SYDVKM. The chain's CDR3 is CATPGNEGTDTQYF. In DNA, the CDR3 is TGTGCCACCCCCGGGAACGAGGGCACAGATACGCAGTATTTT. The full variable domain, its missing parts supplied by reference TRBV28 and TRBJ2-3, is DVKVTQSSRYLVKRTGEKVFLECVQDMDHENMFWYRQDPGLGLRLIYFSYDVKMKEKGDIPEGYSVSREKKERFSLILESASTNQTSMYLCATPGNEGTDTQYFGPGTRLTVL.

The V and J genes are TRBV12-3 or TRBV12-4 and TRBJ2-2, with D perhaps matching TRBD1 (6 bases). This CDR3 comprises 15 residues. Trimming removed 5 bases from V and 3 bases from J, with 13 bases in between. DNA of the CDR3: TGTGCCAGCAGTGATCCAGGGGAATACACCGGGGAGCTGTTTTTT. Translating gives CASSDPGEYTGELFF.

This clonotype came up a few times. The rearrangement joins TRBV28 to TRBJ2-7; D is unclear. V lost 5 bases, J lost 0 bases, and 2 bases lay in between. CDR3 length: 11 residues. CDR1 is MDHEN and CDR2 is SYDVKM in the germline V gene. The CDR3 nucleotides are TGTGCCAGCAGTGCCTCCTACGAGCAGTACTTC. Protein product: CASSASYEQYF.

The CDR3 protein is CASSPGDTQYF. Written as DNA, the CDR3 is TGTGCCAGCAGCCCTGGGGATACGCAGTATTTT. This chain links TRBV6-2 or TRBV6-3 with TRBJ2-3; no firm D call. Trimming cost V 6 bases and J 6 bases, with 7 bases left between them. Germline V gene sequence: CDR1 MNHEY, CDR2 SVGEGT. The CDR3 extends over 11 amino acids.

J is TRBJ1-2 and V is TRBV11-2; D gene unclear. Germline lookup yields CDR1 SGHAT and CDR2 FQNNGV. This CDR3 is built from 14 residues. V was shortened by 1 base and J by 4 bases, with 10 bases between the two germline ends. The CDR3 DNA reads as TGTGCCAGCAGCTTAGGCCGGGGATCCTATGGCTACACCTTC. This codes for CASSLGRGSYGYTF.